This T cell receptor beta chain was recovered during a study of OX40 agonist ivuxolimab in advanced cancers. Sequenced by immunoSEQ multiplex PCR; TCRdb stores in-frame clones only, minus some. The data show some 40,000 clones, 60% to 85% seen once. Material: CD4+ or CD8+ T cells sorted from blood, obtained in a trial of the OX40 agonist ivuxolimab. This clonotype was sampled from an adult with an advanced solid tumor such as melanoma, head and neck, liver or kidney cancer.

CDR3 coding DNA: TGCGCCAGCAGCCAAGGGCAAGGACGGGATGAAGCTTTCTTT. Translating gives CASSQGQGRDEAFF. V and J are TRBV4-1 and TRBJ1-1; D not certain. The CDR3 runs 14 residues. From germline, CDR1 is MGHRA and CDR2 YSYEKL. Trimming pared 1 base from V and 7 bases from J, leaving 13 bases between.